This T cell receptor (beta chain) appears in the sequencing data of a study of T cells after posttransplantation cyclophosphamide. Overall study results and limits: Later post-transplant blood repertoires were often dominated by donor CD8+ memory clones. Blood and skin or GI T cell repertoires showed limited TRB overlap.

Trimming shortened V by 3 bases and J by 6 bases, and 18 bases separated the two germline ends. The CDR3 totals 15 residues. Germline V lookup: CDR1 MDHEN, CDR2 SYDVKM. Sequenced by immunoSEQ multiplex PCR; TCRdb stores in-frame clones only, minus some. Seen here are tens of thousands of clones, roughly 86% observed once, and the top ten hold about 2.7%. To note about this clone: Its antigen is undetermined.

This chain links TRBV28 with TRBJ2-7, with D possibly being TRBD1 (5 bases). Sequencing input: PBMCs. The receptor's source is a man younger than 40 with a blood cancer, CMV-positive, and with a related stem cell donor. The CDR3 protein is CASSFIQGLSREQYF. The DNA for the CDR3 is TGTGCCAGCAGTTTTATCCAGGGATTGAGTCGCGAGCAGTACTTC.